A single T cell receptor (beta chain) is shown here with its context. Its antigen target is currently unknown. No quality values exist for individual bases; no much larger clone is one base distant. Receptor libraries were prepared by 5' RACE. Sequenced using an Illumina HiSeq 2500. A second PCR of about 6 to 12 cycles was run with a J-beta primer mix and a sample-barcoded 5' primer. Each TCR beta cDNA molecule received a unique molecular identifier from a template-switch 5' adaptor carrying 12 random nucleotides. At least 2.5 million CDR3-containing paired-end reads were obtained from each sample. First-strand cDNA was synthesized from all RNA with the Mint cDNA synthesis kit, primed by a TRBC-specific oligonucleotide. Following uracil-DNA glycosylase treatment, a first 18-cycle PCR with universal primers M1SS and BC2_uni_R was performed on all cDNA. The paper's data handling went like this. For normalization, 1 million high-quality reads, each with a distinct molecular identifier, were randomly selected from each sample. Instead of being binned into consensus sequences, reads with shared molecular identifiers were discarded. MiTCR, set to a Q25 quality threshold and the strictest error-elimination algorithm, was used for CDR3 identification, clonotype clustering and error correction. A nonparametric unseen species model with Euler transformation was used to estimate a lower bound on total TCR beta diversity. The raw public reads went through TCRdb reprocessing: fastp at Q25, MiXCR clone calling, in-frame beta chains kept. Under each unique CDR3 protein, matching rows form one entry showing the most common genes and DNA. The V and J calls come from TCRdb's annotation, not from the publication. Recorded for this sample are some 890,000 distinct CDR3 sequences; approximately 32% of them occurred a single time. The top ten hold roughly 10% of the sample.

Systemically healthy Caucasian individuals from Russia, some 38 in total and aged roughly 6 to 100 years, were included as donors. Each donor gave around 9 milliliters of peripheral blood, collected into EDTA-treated Vacutainer tubes. Ficoll-Paque density-gradient centrifugation was used to isolate PBMCs, with at least 7 million obtained per sample. Total RNA was extracted from PBMCs with Trizol reagent, with at least 6 micrograms obtained per sample. For every donor, flow cytometry on a PBMC aliquot measured the percentage of naive CD45RAhigh/CD27high T cells. This record belongs to a study of blood T cells in healthy people across ages (dated by TCRdb to between 2015 and 2017). Background on the whole study: Template switching captured roughly one uniquely barcoded TCR beta cDNA molecule per two T cells in model experiments. The study measured age-related changes in TCR beta repertoire diversity using deep sequencing normalized with unique cDNA molecular identifiers. Donors were grouped into four age groups: young (average roughly 15 years), middle-aged (about 40), aged (about 60) and long-lived (approximately 82). Using the same blood draw, the study looked at two additional independent replicas of 1 million unique cDNA reads for two donors, one aged 18 to 29 and the other aged 80 or older. The study at large found these results: Compared with the aged group, the long-lived group had more naive CD4+ T cells, fewer expanded clones and increased TCR diversity, a pattern suggesting age selection. As age increased, observed TCR beta diversity per million T cells dropped in a roughly linear way, and a significant reduction was already evident by age 40. Estimates of total diversity from one million sequenced T cells were regarded as lower bounds and underestimates. The CMV infection status of donors was not known, potentially confounding age-related changes in expanded clonotypes. Observed TCR beta diversity correlated strongly with the percentage of naive T cells measured by flow cytometry. Since profiling was done on bulk unsorted PBMCs, naive and antigen-experienced compartments could not be conclusively compared.

V is clipped by 1 base and J by 11 bases, and the sequence between their germline boundaries is 17 bases long. The CDR3 measures 14 amino acids from cysteine to phenylalanine. Just the 42-base CDR3 DNA is kept, in frame starting at base 1. The germline V gene encodes CDR1 SGHDN and CDR2 FVKESK. The data also belong to a second study, concerning T cells of mothers and their children. The other study reports the following: Nine systemically healthy Caucasian individuals, comprising three mothers and their six children, were included as donors. cDNA synthesis consumed the entire amount of extracted RNA, loaded at approximately 1.6 ug RNA in each 15 ul reaction. Sample barcodes and 2-4 random nucleotides were added via the M1S primer in the second PCR. Over 9.5 million TCR beta CDR3 reads were obtained for each mother, and about 3 million reads were obtained for each child. In both related and unrelated pairs, thymic selection shapes the output of TCR recombination in a similar way, with inherited differences having only a minor effect. Normalized repertoire overlap in related mother-child pairs was always slightly higher than in unrelated mother-child pairs, but the difference was never significant. No persistent microchimeric T cell clones were found, with a detection sensitivity of approximately 95 clones per million clonotypes. To look for features that set related mother-child pairs apart from unrelated individuals, the researchers ran deep NGS to compare the TCR beta repertoires of mothers and children. The mean age was roughly 44 +/- 4 years for the mothers and about 10 +/- 4 years for the children. After adapter ligation with NEBNext reagents, the libraries were sequenced on Illumina HiSeq 2000 with 100+100 nt paired-end reads. Mother and child libraries were prepared a month apart and sequenced in separate runs to prevent cross-contamination. Between about 500,000 and 2,100,000 distinct TCR beta clonotypes were identified per donor. Naive TCR beta clonotypes were estimated from low-frequency clonotypes matched to each donor's FACS-determined naive share, without sorting.

The chain links TRBV14 with TRBJ2-5; tentative D gene TRBD2, with 7 bases matching. Sequencing used blood. This sequence was found in a woman in her thirties or forties in good health. The nucleotide sequence is given as TGTGCCAGCAGCCAAGGATGGGAGGGGGATGAGCAGTACTTC. It translates to CASSQGWEGDEQYF. The CDR3, completed at both ends by the reference TRBV14 and TRBJ2-5 genes, gives the full variable domain EAGVTQFPSHSVIEKGQTVTLRCDPISGHDNLYWYRRVMGKEIKFLLHFVKESKQDESGMPNNRFLAERTGGTYSTLKVQPAELEDSGVYFCASSQGWEGDEQYFGPGTRLLVL.